This T cell receptor beta chain was recorded in a study of control samples from healthy donors and cancer patients. CDR1 SGHNT and CDR2 YYREEE come from the germline V gene (reference sequence). The CDR3 runs 12 residues. With 4 bases removed from V and 6 bases from J, the gap between germline ends came to 7 bases. Libraries were prepared by immunoSEQ multiplex PCR; TCRdb keeps only in-frame clonotypes and omits some of them. The sample lists about 150,000 clones; around nine tenths were seen once. The rearrangement links TRBV5-4 to TRBJ2-2, with D uncertain. The sequence was collected from a man in his late teens or twenties in good health. Sequenced sample: blood. The CDR3 region has the DNA TGTGCCAGCAGCCACCGCGCCGGGGAGCTGTTTTTT. Its protein is CASSHRAGELFF.